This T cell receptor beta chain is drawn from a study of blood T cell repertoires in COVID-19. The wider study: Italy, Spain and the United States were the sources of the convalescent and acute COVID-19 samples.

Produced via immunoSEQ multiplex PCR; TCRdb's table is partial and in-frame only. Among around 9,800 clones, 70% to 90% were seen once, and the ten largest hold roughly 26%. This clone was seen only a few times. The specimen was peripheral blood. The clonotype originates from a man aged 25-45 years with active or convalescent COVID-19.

The CDR3: CASSLEGTGNSPLHF. For the CDR3, the DNA is TGTGCCAGCAGCTTAGAGGGGACAGGAAATTCACCCCTCCACTTT. The chain recombines TRBV11-2 with TRBJ1-6; 8 positions agree with TRBD1. The CDR3 runs to 15 residues. Germline V gene sequence: CDR1 SGHAT, CDR2 FQNNGV. J lost 7 bases, V lost 0 bases, and 2 bases had no gene match. Full variable domain (outside the CDR3, taken from reference TRBV11-2 and TRBJ1-6): EAGVAQSPRYKIIEKRQSVAFWCNPISGHATLYWYQQILGQGPKLLIQFQNNGVVDDSQLPKDRFSAERLKGVDSTLKIQPAKLEDSAVYLCASSLEGTGNSPLHFGNGTRLTVT.